What follows are 17 T cell receptor beta chains derived from one specimen sequenced in a study of graft-versus-host responses after intestinal transplantation. Assay: immunoSEQ multiplex PCR; the TCRdb copy retains only in-frame clones and omits some. Of around 90,000 clones listed, roughly 91% are singletons. What these receptors recognize is not known. Source: unstimulated CD8+ T cells sorted from spleen or lymph node cells, taken before transplant. Receptors originate from a human donor who was the organ donor for an intestinal transplant.

The chain is built from TRBV15 and TRBJ1-1; TRBD1 agrees at 11 bases. This CDR3 spans 14 amino acids. CDR1 and CDR2 from the germline V gene are LNHNV and YYDKDF (reference sequence). The junction had 3 bases not matched to a gene; V was cut back by 3 bases and J by 6 bases. The CDR3 DNA reads TGTGCCACCAGCAGGGGACAGGGGGTTCCTGAAGCTTTCTTT. Residues: CATSRGQGVPEAFF.

The rearrangement links TRBV19 to TRBJ2-5; TRBD2 matches 7 bases. Germline V gene sequence: CDR1 LNHDA, CDR2 SQIVND (reference sequence). J was trimmed by 5 bases and V by 1 base; bases with no gene match: 19. This CDR3 contains 19 residues. CDR3: CASSIGLGPLAGVRETQYF. The CDR3, as DNA: TGTGCCAGTAGTATAGGTTTGGGGCCGTTGGCGGGAGTGAGGGAGACCCAGTACTTC.

The J gene is TRBJ2-7, the V gene TRBV27, with 7 bases aligning to TRBD2. J lost 5 bases, V lost 1 base, and 14 bases had no gene match. Germline V gene sequence: CDR1 MNHEY, CDR2 SMNVEV (reference sequence). CDR3 length: 17 amino acids. The CDR3 is CASSLWPPISRGNEQYF. The CDR3 nucleotides read TGTGCCAGCAGTTTATGGCCACCCATCTCGCGGGGGAACGAGCAGTACTTC.

The gene calls are TRBV6-1 and TRBJ2-1; weak D call: TRBD2 (5 bases). With 4 bases removed from V and 1 base from J, the gap between germline ends came to 8 bases. CDR3 length: 14 amino acids. CDR1 is MNHNS and CDR2 is SASEGT in the germline V gene. This chain's CDR3 is CASSGSGSYNEQFF. Written as DNA, the CDR3 is TGTGCCAGCAGTGGATCGGGGTCCTACAATGAGCAGTTCTTC.

The chain combines TRBV4-1 with TRBJ1-1; D may be TRBD1 (5 bases). The V gene's germline CDR1 is MGHRA and CDR2 YSYEKL. This CDR3 has 13 amino acids. Trimming removed 4 bases from V and 8 bases from J, with 14 bases in between. CDR3 loop: CASSPLGGVEAFF. CDR3 sequence (DNA): TGCGCCAGCAGCCCCTTGGGGGGGGTCGAAGCTTTCTTT.

In its sample, this clone was seen once. The chain employs TRBV7-6 and TRBJ2-3, with 10 bases identical to TRBD2. The CDR3 sequence is 15 residues long. The ends lost 2 bases at V and 4 bases at J; junction bases unmatched: 3. CDR1 is SGHVS and CDR2 is FNYEAQ in the germline V gene. The CDR3, as DNA: TGTGCCAGCAGCTTACAAGCGGGGGGGTCAGATACGCAGTATTTT. Protein product: CASSLQAGGSDTQYF.

The J gene is TRBJ2-7, the V gene TRBV29-1; D call uncertain. V lost 4 bases and J 4 bases, leaving 8 bases between the germline ends. CDR1 and CDR2 (germline): SQVTM, ANQGSEA. The CDR3 length is 11 residues. CDR3 amino acids: CSVAVQYEQYF. DNA of the CDR3: TGCAGCGTTGCAGTGCAATACGAGCAGTACTTC.

V gene TRBV28 combines with J gene TRBJ2-1; TRBD2 might be the D (5 bases). The CDR3 extends over 14 amino acids. Germline V gives CDR1 MDHEN, CDR2 SYDVKM. The germline V and J ends were trimmed by 3 bases and 9 bases, with 15 bases remaining between them. The CDR3 is CASSLQGWAGEQFF. The CDR3 DNA reads as TGTGCCAGCAGTTTGCAAGGTTGGGCGGGTGAGCAGTTCTTC.

In this sample, this clone turned up once. The V gene is TRBV6-6, the J gene TRBJ2-7; weak D call: TRBD2 (6 bases). This CDR3 contains 14 residues. Germline-derived CDR1 and CDR2 are MNHNY and SVGAGI (reference sequence). V shed 5 bases and J shed 5 bases, with 16 bases lying between them. The CDR3 spells CASSPGGLLDEQYF. In DNA form, the CDR3 reads TGTGCCAGCAGTCCAGGAGGGCTCCTGGACGAGCAGTACTTC.

This sequence joins TRBV4-3 and TRBJ2-1; TRBD2 matches 8 bases. The germline CDR1 and CDR2 sequences are LGHNA and YSLEER. Trimming removed 2 bases from V and 4 bases from J; junction bases left unmatched: 13. This CDR3 is built from 18 residues. CDR3 residues: CASSQLEGWREDYNEQFF. The CDR3, as DNA: TGCGCCAGCAGCCAATTAGAGGGGTGGCGGGAGGATTACAATGAGCAGTTCTTC.

The rearrangement uses TRBV25-1 and TRBJ2-5; D unclear. This CDR3 contains 13 residues. CDR1 and CDR2 (germline): MGHDK, SYGVNS. The germline V and J ends were trimmed by 4 bases and 0 bases, with 6 bases remaining between them. CDR3 amino acids: CASSGANQETQYF. For the CDR3, the DNA is TGTGCCAGCAGTGGTGCGAACCAAGAGACCCAGTACTTC.

This rearrangement joins TRBV5-6 to TRBJ2-7; 16 bases line up with TRBD2. From germline, CDR1 is SGHDT and CDR2 YYEEEE. Unmatched junction bases numbered 8, after V lost 4 bases and J lost 1 base. The CDR3 is 18 residues long. CDR3 region: CASSRKGLAGGRSYEQYF. In DNA form, the CDR3 reads TGTGCCAGCAGCCGAAAGGGACTAGCGGGGGGGAGATCCTACGAGCAGTACTTC.

The chain is built from TRBV5-1 and TRBJ1-1; no clear D gene. V was pared by 0 bases and J by 3 bases, with 12 bases between. The CDR3 is made up of 15 amino acids. Germline CDR1 is SGHRS and CDR2 is YFSETQ. The CDR3 region is CASSLGSGMDTEAFF. The CDR3 DNA reads as TGCGCCAGCAGCTTGGGATCGGGGATGGACACTGAAGCTTTCTTT.

In DNA, the CDR3 is TGTGCCAGCAGCTTGGCCGGGTGGGGGCCCTACAATGAGCAGTTCTTC. This codes for CASSLAGWGPYNEQFF. V is TRBV5-4 and J is TRBJ2-1; D possibly corresponds to TRBD1 (6 bases). This CDR3 spans 16 amino acids. Germline CDR1 SGHNT, CDR2 YYREEE (reference sequence). V lost 0 bases and J lost 2, with 12 bases in between.

The chain has TRBV7-9 and TRBJ2-7; D gene ambiguous. Deletions cut 5 bases from V and 5 bases from J, with 16 bases between. Germline CDR1 and CDR2: SEHNR and FQNEAQ (reference sequence). This CDR3 contains 14 residues. CDR3 nucleotides: TGTGCCAGCAGCCCCCCCTTAGTTGCCCACGAGCAGTACTTC. Translation: CASSPPLVAHEQYF.

The chain carries TRBV5-5 and TRBJ2-7; D not certain. Trimming removed 0 bases at V and 2 bases at J, with 12 bases between. This CDR3 region has 15 residues. Germline CDR1 is SGHKS and CDR2 is YYEKEE (reference sequence). The CDR3 here is CASSLAHDNTYEQYF. CDR3 in DNA: TGTGCCAGCAGCTTGGCCCATGACAATACCTACGAGCAGTACTTC.

The V gene is TRBV18, the J gene TRBJ2-7; D gene unclear. Germline V gene lookup returns CDR1 KGHSH and CDR2 LQKENI. The CDR3 contains 13 residues. Trimming removed 3 bases at V and 0 bases at J, with 6 bases between. The CDR3: CASSPASSYEQYF. CDR3 bases: TGTGCCAGCTCACCCGCCAGCTCCTACGAGCAGTACTTC.